This T cell receptor beta chain stems from a study of shared clonotypes between healthy human individuals. The V and J ends lost 8 bases and 3 bases, in that order; junction bases with no gene match: 3. From germline, CDR1 is ENHRY and CDR2 SYGVKD. This CDR3 is built from 13 residues. Original processing notes: Owing to the provision of junction-only sequences devoid of quality scores by immunoSEQ, filtering differed. Produced via immunoSEQ multiplex PCR; TCRdb's table is partial and in-frame only. That table gives V, J and clone size, and the DNA gave D and trimming. The repertoire includes around 1.9 million clones, around 93% of them detected once, and around 1.8% sits in the top ten. As defined, naive CD8 cells were CD45RO-negative and positively selected for CCR7, with terminally differentiated effector memory CD45RA+ cells excluded.

The sequenced sample consisted of naive CD8+ T cells from PBMCs. This chain uses TRBV10-3 with TRBJ2-2, with 7 bases matching TRBD2. The sequence was collected from a man between 18 and 35 years old in good health. Some clones in this sample may be carry-over from other donors' samples. CDR3 in amino acids: CAIGGGDTGELFF. CDR3 in DNA: TGTGCCATCGGGGGGGGAGACACCGGGGAGCTGTTTTTT.